The present T cell receptor beta chain was sequenced within a study of radiotherapy plus CTLA-4 blockade in lung cancer. The data were produced by immunoSEQ multiplex PCR, yet TCRdb's version contains in-frame clones alone and is incomplete. This table has about 87,000 clones, approximately 86% appearing once. V was cut by 4 bases and J by 0 bases, with 11 bases left in between. This CDR3 has 15 amino acids. Germline loops: CDR1 SGHRS, CDR2 YFSETQ. Material: peripheral blood, obtained from a patient treated with radiotherapy plus ipilimumab. The chain couples TRBV5-1 to TRBJ1-3; weak D call: TRBD1 (5 bases). The receptor was derived from a human donor with non-small cell lung cancer that progressed on radiotherapy plus ipilimumab. Here the CDR3 DNA reads TGCGCCAGCAGCCGCGGGGGGGACTCTGGAAACACCATATATTTT. Translating gives CASSRGGDSGNTIYF.